The T cell receptor (beta chain) described here comes from a study of blood T cell repertoires in COVID-19 (dated by TCRdb to about 2020). The study in broad terms: The collaborator samples originated in the United States, Italy and Spain and spanned the acute and convalescent phases of COVID-19. The prospective study material was composed of cDNA or gDNA derived from T cells, B-cell-depleted T cells, or PBMCs. Subjects who had been exposed to COVID-19, were actively infected with it, or had recovered from it provided the deeply sampled blood TCRbeta repertoires that made up the dataset. The repertoires were released in a freely available public database meant as a resource for research on the immune response to SARS-CoV-2. Samples were obtained from the ongoing ImmuneRACE study (first 160 participants) and from some 1,200 subjects provided by 6 global collaborators. Sample metadata almost always included a de-identified subject ID, COVID-19 status, age in years and sex. HLA class I and class II types, where available, came from metadata supplied by the sample provider rather than from assay-based typing. The paper's findings and limits, for the study overall: The quantity of clinical and demographic metadata differed by source and by participant and was supplied without curation.

The immunoSEQ Assay, a bias-controlled multiplex PCR, was used to amplify TCRbeta CDR3 regions from genomic DNA. In the original analysis: Within the assay, amplification of reference gene primers was used to estimate how many nucleated cells each sample contained. Sequence reads were collapsed and filtered to measure the absolute abundance of every unique TCRbeta CDR3 rearrangement. For each sample, productive Simpson clonality was calculated as the square root of Simpson's diversity index over productive rearrangements. TCRdb's version of the immuneACCESS table is confined to in-frame rearrangements and falls short of the full clone set. An unresolved V gene accounts for under half of the shortfall where checked; the remainder is of unknown origin. The V and J calls and clone size come from that table; D and trimming were worked out from the DNA. The sample table records about 91,000 clones; around 79% of these occur just once. The top ten clonotypes cover approximately 10% of the sample.

Whole blood was collected in K2EDTA tubes by collaborating institutions according to the institutions' own protocols. For TCRbeta analysis, collaborators shipped samples in one of three forms: frozen whole blood, isolated PBMCs, or DNA extracted from either of those sample types. Details on this clone: Its antigen is not yet known. There are no base qualities to consult, and no much larger clone falls within one base.

The sample comprised peripheral blood. This receptor was taken from a woman aged 80 or over with acute or convalescent COVID-19.

The DNA is as follows: TGTGCCAGCAGCTTAGAGGGACAGATCTACAATGAGCAGTTCTTC. It specifies CASSLEGQIYNEQFF. The sequence links TRBV11-2 to TRBJ2-1, and 7 bases in between align with TRBD1. From the cysteine through the phenylalanine, the CDR3 covers 15 amino acids. The kept DNA is CDR3 alone, 45 bases in frame from the first base. The germline V gene yields SGHAT for CDR1 and FQNNGV for CDR2. Ends trimmed: V by 0 bases, J by 3 bases; bases unmatched to a gene: 2.